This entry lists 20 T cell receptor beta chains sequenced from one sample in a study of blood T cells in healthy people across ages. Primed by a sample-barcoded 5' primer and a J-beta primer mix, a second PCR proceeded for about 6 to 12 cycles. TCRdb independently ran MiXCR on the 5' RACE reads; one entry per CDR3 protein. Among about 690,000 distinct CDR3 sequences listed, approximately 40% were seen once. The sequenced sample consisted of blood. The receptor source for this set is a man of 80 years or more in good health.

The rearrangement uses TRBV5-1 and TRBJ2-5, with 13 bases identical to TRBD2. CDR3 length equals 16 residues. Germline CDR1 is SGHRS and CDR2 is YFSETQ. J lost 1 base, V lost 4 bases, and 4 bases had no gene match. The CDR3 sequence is CASSVGLAGIQETQYF. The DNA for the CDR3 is TGCGCCAGCAGCGTGGGACTAGCGGGAATCCAAGAGACCCAGTACTTC.

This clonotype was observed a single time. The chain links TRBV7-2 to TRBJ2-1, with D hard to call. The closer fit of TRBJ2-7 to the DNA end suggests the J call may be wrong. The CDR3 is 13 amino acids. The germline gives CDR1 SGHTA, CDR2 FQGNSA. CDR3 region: CASSRNTYNEQYF. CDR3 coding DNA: TGTGCCAGCAGTAGGAACACCTACAATGAGCAGTACTTC.

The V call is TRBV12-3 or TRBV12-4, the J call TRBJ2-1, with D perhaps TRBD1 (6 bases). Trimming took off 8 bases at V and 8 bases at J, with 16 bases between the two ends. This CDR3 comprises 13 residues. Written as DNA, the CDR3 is TGTGCCAGCGATCCGAGGGGGATGGATGAGCAGTTCTTC. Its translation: CASDPRGMDEQFF.

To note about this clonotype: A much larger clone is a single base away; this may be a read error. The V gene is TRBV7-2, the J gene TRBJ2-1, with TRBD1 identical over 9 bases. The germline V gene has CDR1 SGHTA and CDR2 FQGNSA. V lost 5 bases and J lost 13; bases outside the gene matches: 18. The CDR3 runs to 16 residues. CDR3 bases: TGTGCCAGCAGCCTACAAGGAAGACAGGGGGTCCAGACCCAGTTCTTC. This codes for CASSLQGRQGVQTQFF.

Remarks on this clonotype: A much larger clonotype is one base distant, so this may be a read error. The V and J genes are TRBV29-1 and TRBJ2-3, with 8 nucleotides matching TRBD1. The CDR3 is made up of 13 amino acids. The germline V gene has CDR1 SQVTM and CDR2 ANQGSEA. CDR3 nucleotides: TGCAACGTCGTGACAGGGGCATCGGATACGCAGTATTTT. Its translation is CNVVTGASDTQYF.

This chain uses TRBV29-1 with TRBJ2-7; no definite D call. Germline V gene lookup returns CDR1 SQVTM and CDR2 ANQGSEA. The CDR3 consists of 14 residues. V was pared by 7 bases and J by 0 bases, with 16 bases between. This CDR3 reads CSALSPGRSYEQYF. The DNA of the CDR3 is TGCAGCGCCTTAAGCCCAGGTCGCTCCTACGAGCAGTACTTC.

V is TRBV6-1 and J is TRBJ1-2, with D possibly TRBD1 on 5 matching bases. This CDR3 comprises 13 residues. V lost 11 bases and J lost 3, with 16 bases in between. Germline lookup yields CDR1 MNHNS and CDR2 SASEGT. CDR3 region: CAAGKSQYYGYTF. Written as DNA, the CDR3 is TGTGCCGCAGGGAAGTCCCAGTACTATGGCTACACCTTC.

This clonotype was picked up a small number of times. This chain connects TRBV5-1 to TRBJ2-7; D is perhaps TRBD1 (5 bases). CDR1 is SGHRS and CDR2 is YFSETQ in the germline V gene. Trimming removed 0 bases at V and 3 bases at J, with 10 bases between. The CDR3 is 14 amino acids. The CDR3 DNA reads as TGCGCCAGCAGCTTGGCCCAGGGCGTCTACGAGCAGTACTTC. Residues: CASSLAQGVYEQYF.

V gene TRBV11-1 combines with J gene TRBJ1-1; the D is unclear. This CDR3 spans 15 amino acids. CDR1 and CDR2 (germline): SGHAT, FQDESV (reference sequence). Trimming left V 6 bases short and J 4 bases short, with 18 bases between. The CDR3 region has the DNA TGTGCCAGCAGACCTATTCAAGTAGGAGGCACTGAAGCTTTCTTT. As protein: CASRPIQVGGTEAFF.

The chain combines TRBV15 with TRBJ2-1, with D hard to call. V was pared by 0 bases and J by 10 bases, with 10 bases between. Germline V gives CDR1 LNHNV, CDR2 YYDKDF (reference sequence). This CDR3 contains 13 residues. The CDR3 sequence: CATSRESTFEQFF. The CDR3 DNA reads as TGTGCCACCAGCAGAGAAAGCACATTCGAGCAGTTCTTC.

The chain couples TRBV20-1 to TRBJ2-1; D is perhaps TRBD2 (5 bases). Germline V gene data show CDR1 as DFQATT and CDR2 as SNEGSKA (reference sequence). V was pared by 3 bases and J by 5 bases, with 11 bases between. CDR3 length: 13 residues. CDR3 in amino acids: CSASKGADNEQFF. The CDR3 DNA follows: TGCAGTGCTAGTAAGGGAGCCGACAATGAGCAGTTCTTC.

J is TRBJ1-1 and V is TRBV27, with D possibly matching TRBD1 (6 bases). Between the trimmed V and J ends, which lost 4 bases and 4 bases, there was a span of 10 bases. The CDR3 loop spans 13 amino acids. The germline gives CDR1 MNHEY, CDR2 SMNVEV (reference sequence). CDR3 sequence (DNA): TGTGCCAGCAGTTCGAGGGGGTCCACTGAAGCTTTCTTT. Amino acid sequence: CASSSRGSTEAFF.

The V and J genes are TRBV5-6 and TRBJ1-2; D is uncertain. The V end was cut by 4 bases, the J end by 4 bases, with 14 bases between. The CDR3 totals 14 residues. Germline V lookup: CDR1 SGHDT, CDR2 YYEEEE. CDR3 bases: TGTGCCAGCAGCCGCCGCGCAGCGCGCTATGGCTACACCTTC. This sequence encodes CASSRRAARYGYTF.

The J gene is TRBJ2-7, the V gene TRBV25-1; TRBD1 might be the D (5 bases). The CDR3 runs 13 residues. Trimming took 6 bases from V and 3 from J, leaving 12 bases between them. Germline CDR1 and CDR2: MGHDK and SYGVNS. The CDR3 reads CASRDTGRYEQYF. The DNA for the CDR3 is TGTGCCAGCAGAGACACAGGACGCTACGAGCAGTACTTC.

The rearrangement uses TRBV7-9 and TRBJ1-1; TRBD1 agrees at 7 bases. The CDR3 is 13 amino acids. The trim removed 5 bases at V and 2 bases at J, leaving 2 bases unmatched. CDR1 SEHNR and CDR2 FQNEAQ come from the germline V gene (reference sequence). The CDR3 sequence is CASSGTVNTEAFF. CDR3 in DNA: TGTGCCAGCAGCGGGACAGTTAACACTGAAGCTTTCTTT.

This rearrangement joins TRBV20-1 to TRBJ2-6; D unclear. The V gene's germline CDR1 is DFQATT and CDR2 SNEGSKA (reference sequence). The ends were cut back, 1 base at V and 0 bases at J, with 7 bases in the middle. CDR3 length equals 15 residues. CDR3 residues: CSARVQISGANVLTF. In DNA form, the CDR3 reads TGCAGTGCTAGAGTTCAGATCTCTGGGGCCAACGTCCTGACTTTC.

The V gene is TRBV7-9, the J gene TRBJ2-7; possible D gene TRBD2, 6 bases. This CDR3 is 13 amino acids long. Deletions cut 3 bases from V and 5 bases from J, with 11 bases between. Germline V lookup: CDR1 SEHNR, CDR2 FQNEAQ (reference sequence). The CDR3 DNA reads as TGTGCCAGCAGCTTCGGGAGTCGGGACGAGCAGTACTTC. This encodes CASSFGSRDEQYF.

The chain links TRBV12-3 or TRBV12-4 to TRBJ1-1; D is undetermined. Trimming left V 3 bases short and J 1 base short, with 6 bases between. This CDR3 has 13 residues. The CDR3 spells CASSFRPNTEAFF. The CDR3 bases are TGTGCCAGCAGTTTTAGACCGAACACTGAAGCTTTCTTT.

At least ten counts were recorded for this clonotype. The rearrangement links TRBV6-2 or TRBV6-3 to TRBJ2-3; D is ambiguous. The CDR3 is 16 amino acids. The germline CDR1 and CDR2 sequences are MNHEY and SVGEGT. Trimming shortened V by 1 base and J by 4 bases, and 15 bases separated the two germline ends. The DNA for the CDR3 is TGTGCCAGCAGTTACTTTTCCGCCTCCCCCGCAGATACGCAGTATTTT. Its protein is CASSYFSASPADTQYF.

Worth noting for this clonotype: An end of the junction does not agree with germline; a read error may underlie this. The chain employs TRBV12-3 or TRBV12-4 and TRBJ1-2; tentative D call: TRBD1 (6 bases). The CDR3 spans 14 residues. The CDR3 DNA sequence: TGTGCCAGCAGGCGCGGAGGGGGGAACTATGTCTACACCTTC. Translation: CASRRGGGNYVYTF.